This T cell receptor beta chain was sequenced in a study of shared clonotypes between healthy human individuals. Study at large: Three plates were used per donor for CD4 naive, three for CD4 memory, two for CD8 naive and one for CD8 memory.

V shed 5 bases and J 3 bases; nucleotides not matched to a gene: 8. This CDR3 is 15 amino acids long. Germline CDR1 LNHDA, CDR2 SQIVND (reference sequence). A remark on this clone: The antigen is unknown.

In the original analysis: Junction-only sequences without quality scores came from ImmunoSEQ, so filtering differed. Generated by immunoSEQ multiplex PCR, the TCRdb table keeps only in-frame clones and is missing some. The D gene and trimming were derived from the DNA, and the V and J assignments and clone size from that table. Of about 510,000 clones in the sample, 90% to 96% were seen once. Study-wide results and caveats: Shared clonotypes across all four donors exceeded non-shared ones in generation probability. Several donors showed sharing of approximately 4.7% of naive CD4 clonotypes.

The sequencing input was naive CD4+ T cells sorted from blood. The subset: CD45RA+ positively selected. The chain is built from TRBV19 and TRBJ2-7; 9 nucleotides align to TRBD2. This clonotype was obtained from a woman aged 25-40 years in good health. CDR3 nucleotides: TGTGCCAGTAGTCCGAAGCGGGAGGTGAACTACGAGCAGTACTTC. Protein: CASSPKREVNYEQYF.